The clone carrying this T cell receptor beta chain was counted many times. What it binds is unknown. The data stem from a study of T cells in Graves' hyperthyroidism and ophthalmopathy. Study results and limitations: Ophthalmopathy and stable hyperthyroidism were told apart by a 13 V-J model. Within blood appeared most thyroid clonotypes that had expanded above 0.001.

The CDR3 runs 13 residues. V lost 5 bases to trimming and J lost 4 bases, with 11 bases between them. Per germline, CDR1 SGHAT and CDR2 FQNNGV. Template material for amplifying TCR beta CDR3 regions consisted of RNA transcripts. The HTBI set primed first-round TCR CDR3 RT-PCR. TCRdb re-called the multiplex PCR reads with MiXCR, one entry per CDR3 protein. This sample has about 600,000 distinct CDR3 sequences; approximately 15% occur once, and the top ten carry less than 3.5%. This receptor was obtained from a woman in her thirties or forties with Graves' ophthalmopathy. Input material: blood. V usage is TRBV11-2 and J usage is TRBJ2-5, with D possibly TRBD2 on 5 matching bases. The CDR3 coding sequence is TGTGCCAGCAGCCATACTAGGGTAGAGACCCAGTACTTC. It codes for CASSHTRVETQYF.